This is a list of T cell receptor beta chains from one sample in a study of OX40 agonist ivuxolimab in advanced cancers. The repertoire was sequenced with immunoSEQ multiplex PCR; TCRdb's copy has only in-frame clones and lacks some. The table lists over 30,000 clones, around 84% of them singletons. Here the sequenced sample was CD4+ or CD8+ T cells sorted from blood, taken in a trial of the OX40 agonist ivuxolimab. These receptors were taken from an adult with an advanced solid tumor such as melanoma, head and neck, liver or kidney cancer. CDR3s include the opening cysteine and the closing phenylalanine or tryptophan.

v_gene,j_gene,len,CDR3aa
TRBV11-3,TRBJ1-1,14,CASSLGTGVTEAFF
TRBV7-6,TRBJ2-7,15,CASSLLGTGDHEQYF
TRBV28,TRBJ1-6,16,CASSLLASSYNSPLHF
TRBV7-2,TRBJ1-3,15,CASRGPPSSGNTIYF
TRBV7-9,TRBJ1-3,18,CASSPQEGAGYSGNTIYF
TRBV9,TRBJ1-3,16,CASSPDRFHSGNTIYF
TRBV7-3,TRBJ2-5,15,CASSSGLAEGETQYF
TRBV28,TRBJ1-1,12,CASSLSRREAFF
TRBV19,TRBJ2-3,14,CASNRGRRSDTQYF
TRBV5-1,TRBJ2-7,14,CASSPVRSRSEQYF
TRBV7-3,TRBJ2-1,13,CASSSTGFNEQFF
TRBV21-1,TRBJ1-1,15,CASSKGGIMNTEAFF
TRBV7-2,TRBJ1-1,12,CASSPANTEAFF
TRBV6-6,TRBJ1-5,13,CASRDYSNQPQHF
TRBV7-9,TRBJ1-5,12,CASSQPNQPQHF
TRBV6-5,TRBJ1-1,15,CASSYSTLINTEAFF
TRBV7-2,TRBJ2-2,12,CASSLDSGELFF
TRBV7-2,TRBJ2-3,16,CASSSRQGSGTDTQYF
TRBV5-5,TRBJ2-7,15,CASSLLRQGSNEQYF
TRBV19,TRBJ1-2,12,CASSFTGGGYTF
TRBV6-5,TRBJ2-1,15,CASSYDGGPTMRQFF
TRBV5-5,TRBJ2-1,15,CASSLPSSSYNEQFF
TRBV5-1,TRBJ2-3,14,CASSMTGSGDTQYF
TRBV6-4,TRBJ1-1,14,CASSQGQVNTEAFF
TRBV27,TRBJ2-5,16,CASSTPTGVVGGTQYF
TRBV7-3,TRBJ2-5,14,CASSSGLAGGPVHF
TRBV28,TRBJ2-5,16,CASSRLAGASKETQYF
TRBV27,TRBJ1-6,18,CASGRLEGPSSYNSPLHF
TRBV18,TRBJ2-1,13,CASSEYSYNEQFF
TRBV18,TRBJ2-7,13,CASSPPQGYEQYF
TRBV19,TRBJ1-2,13,CASSITSGYGYTF
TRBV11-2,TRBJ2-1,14,CASSRRRVGNEQFF
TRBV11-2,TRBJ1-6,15,CASSARGVNNSPLHF
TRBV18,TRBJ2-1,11,CASSPHNEQFF
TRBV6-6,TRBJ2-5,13,CASISWIGETQYF
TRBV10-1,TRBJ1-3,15,CASSESGLAGNTIYF
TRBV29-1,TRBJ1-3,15,CSVELTGVSGNTIYF
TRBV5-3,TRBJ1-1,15,CARSTELGTNTEAFF
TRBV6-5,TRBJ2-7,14,CATNRQGNSYEQYF
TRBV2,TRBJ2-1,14,CASSEALAGYEQFF
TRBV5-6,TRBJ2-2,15,CASSPGVPSPGELFF
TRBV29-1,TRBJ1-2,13,CSVDLRDRGGYTF
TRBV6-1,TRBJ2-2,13,CASIVSRYGELFF
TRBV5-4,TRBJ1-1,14,CASSLGGPNTEAFF
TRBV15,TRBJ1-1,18,CATSRGSGSGVLNTEAFF
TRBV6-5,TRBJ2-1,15,CASSYRSQGYNEQFF
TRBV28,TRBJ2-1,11,CASTTVNEQFF
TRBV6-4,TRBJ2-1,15,CASSALAGTYNEQFF
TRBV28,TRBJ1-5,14,CASSNSQGGQPQHF
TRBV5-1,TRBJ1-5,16,CASSLGDRGGNQPQHF